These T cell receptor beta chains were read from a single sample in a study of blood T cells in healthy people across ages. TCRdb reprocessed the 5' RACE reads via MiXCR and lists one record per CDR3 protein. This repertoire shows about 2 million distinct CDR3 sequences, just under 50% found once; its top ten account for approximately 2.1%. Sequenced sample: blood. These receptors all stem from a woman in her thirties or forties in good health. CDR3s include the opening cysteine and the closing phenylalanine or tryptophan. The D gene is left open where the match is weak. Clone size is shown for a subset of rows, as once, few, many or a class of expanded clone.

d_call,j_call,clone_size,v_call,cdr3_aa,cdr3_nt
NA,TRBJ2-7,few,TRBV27,CASSLKGGWDYEQYF,TGTGCCAGCAGCCTTAAGGGGGGTTGGGACTACGAGCAGTACTTC
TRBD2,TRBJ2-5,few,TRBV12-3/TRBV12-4,CASSLGLAPVAETQYF,TGTGCCAGCAGTTTGGGACTAGCCCCGGTCGCGGAGACCCAGTACTTC
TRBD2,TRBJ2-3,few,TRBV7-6,CASSHLAGQTPTDTQYF,TGTGCCAGCAGTCATCTAGCGGGACAAACCCCCACAGATACGCAGTATTTT
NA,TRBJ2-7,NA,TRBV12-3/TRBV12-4,CASPLSLRESYNEQYF,TGTGCCTCCCCCTTAAGCCTCAGGGAAAGCTACAATGAGCAGTACTTC
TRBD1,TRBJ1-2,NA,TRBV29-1,CSVRQGQGVSDGYTF,TGCAGCGTTCGACAAGGACAGGGTGTGAGTGATGGCTACACCTTC
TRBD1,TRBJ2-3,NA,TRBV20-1,CSAPTETGVPDTQYF,TGCAGTGCCCCGACGGAAACAGGGGTCCCAGATACGCAGTATTTT
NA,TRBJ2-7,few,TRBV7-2,CASSTAGTYEQYF,TGTGCCAGCAGCACAGCAGGGACCTACGAGCAGTACTTC
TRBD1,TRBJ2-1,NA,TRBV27,CASSLKETGGRNEQFF,TGTGCCAGCAGTCTTAAGGAGACAGGGGGAAGGAATGAGCAGTTCTTC
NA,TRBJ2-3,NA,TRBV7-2,CASSLDYPGGRYF,TGTGCCAGCAGCTTAGACTATCCAGGAGGGCGGTATTTT
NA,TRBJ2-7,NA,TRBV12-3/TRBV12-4,CASSTQYEQYF,TGTGCCAGCAGCACACAGTACGAGCAGTACTTC
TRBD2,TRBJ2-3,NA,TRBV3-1,CASMVAGVADTQYF,TGTGCCAGCATGGTAGCGGGGGTAGCAGATACGCAGTATTTT
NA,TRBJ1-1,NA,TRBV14,CASSQDKGRWNTEAFF,TGTGCCAGCAGCCAAGATAAGGGGAGGTGGAACACTGAAGCTTTCTTT
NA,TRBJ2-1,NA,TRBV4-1,CASSKGSTSYNEQFF,TGCGCCAGCAGCAAAGGTAGCACTTCCTACAATGAGCAGTTCTTC
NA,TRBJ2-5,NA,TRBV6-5,CASSYGTSGETQYF,TGTGCCAGCAGCTACGGGACTTCAGGGGAGACCCAGTACTTC
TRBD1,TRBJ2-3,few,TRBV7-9,CASSQSPGGGGIADTQYF,TGTGCCAGCAGCCAATCCCCAGGGGGCGGAGGGATCGCAGATACGCAGTATTTT
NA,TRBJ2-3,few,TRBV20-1,CSARELSTDTQYF,TGCAGTGCTAGAGAGCTGAGCACAGATACGCAGTATTTT
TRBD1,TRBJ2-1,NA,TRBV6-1,CASSETWTGTAEQFF,TGTGCCAGCAGTGAAACCTGGACAGGGACAGCTGAGCAGTTCTTC
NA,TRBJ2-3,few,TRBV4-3,CASSHTGGATDTQYF,TGCGCCAGCAGCCACACAGGGGGGGCAACAGATACGCAGTATTTT
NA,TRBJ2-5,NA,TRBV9,CASSLDPTRTSQETQYF,TGTGCCAGCAGCCTCGACCCTACACGGACGAGCCAAGAGACCCAGTACTTC
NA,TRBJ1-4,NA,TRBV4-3,CASSQVERGAHGEKLFF,TGCGCCAGCAGCCAAGTAGAAAGGGGGGCGCATGGAGAAAAACTGTTTTTT
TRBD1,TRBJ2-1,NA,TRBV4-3,CASRPGTGDYNEQFF,TGCGCCAGCAGACCCGGGACAGGGGACTACAATGAGCAGTTCTTC
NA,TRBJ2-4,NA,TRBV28,CASTGSFLRDIQYF,TGTGCCAGCACGGGGTCATTCCTAAGGGACATTCAGTACTTC
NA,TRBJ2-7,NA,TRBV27,CASSPLQVGGPEQYF,TGTGCCAGCAGTCCCCTTCAAGTGGGAGGTCCGGAGCAGTACTTC
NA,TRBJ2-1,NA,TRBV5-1,CASSDSGTSYNEQFF,TGCGCCAGCAGTGATTCAGGTACCTCCTACAATGAGCAGTTCTTC
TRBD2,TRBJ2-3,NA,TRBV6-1,CASSPIAGTSTDTQYF,TGTGCCAGCAGTCCTATAGCGGGGACAAGCACAGATACGCAGTATTTT
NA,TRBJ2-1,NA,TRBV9,CASSAGGGLYNEQFF,TGTGCCAGCAGCGCGGGGGGCGGTTTGTATAATGAGCAGTTCTTC
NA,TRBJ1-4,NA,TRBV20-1,CSAPHDLAGREKLFF,TGCAGTGCTCCCCACGATCTGGCAGGGAGGGAAAAACTGTTTTTT
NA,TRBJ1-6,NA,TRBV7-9,CASSSDSPYKSPLHF,TGTGCCAGCAGCTCCGACAGCCCCTATAAATCACCCCTCCACTTT
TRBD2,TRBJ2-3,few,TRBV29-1,CSVVLADTDTQYF,TGCAGCGTTGTACTAGCGGACACAGATACGCAGTATTTT
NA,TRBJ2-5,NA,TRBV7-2,CASSFRMGLGETQYF,TGTGCCAGCAGCTTCCGAATGGGACTCGGGGAGACCCAGTACTTC
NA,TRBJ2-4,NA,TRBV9,CASSVDWQGGQNEQYF,TGTGCCAGCAGCGTAGATTGGCAGGGAGGCCAAAATGAGCAGTACTTC
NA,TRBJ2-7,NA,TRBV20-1,CSAPDNTGFYEQYF,TGCAGTGCTCCCGACAATACAGGGTTTTACGAGCAGTACTTC